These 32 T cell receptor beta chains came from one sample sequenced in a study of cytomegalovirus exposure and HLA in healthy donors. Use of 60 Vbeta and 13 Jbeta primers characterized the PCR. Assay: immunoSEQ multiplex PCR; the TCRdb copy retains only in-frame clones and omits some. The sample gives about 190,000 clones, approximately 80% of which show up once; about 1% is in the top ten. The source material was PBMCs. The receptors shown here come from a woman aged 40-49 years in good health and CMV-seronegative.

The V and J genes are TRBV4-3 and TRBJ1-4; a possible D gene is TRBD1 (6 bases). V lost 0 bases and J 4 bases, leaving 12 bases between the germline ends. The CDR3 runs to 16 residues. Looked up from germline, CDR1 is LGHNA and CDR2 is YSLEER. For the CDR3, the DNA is TGCGCCAGCAGCCAAGATAAGGGAGGGGGTAATGAAAAACTGTTTTTT. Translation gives CASSQDKGGGNEKLFF.

In DNA form, the CDR3 reads TGTGCCAGTAGTAGGGGACAGGCGAGGCAGCCCCAGCATTTT. This translates into CASSRGQARQPQHF. This chain joins TRBV19 and TRBJ1-5, with 8 bases matching TRBD1. The CDR3 loop spans 14 amino acids. Germline values: CDR1 LNHDA, CDR2 SQIVND (reference sequence). J was trimmed by 7 bases and V by 4 bases; bases with no gene match: 6. The variable domain in full, completed from reference TRBV19 and TRBJ1-5, reads DGGITQSPKYLFRKEGQNVTLSCEQNLNHDAMYWYRQDPGQGLRLIYYSQIVNDFQKGDIAEGYSVSREKKESFPLTVTSAQKNPTAFYLCASSRGQARQPQHFGDGTRLSIL.

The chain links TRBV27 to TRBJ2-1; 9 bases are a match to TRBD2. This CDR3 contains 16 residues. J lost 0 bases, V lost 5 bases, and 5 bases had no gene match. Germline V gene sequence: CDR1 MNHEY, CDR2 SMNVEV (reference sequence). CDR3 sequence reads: CASSPSSGVSYNEQFF. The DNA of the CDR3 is TGTGCCAGCAGTCCATCTAGCGGGGTCTCCTACAATGAGCAGTTCTTC.

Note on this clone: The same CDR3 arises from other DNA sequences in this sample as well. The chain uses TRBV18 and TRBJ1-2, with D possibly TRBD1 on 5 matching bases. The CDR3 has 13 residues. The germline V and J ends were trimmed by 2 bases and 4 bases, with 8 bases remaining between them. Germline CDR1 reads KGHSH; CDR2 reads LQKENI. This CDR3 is CASSPDSSYGYTF. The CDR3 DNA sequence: TGTGCCAGCTCACCAGACAGTTCCTATGGCTACACCTTC. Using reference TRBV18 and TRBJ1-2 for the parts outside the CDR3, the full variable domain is NAGVMQNPRHLVRRRGQEARLRCSPMKGHSHVYWYRQLPEEGLKFMVYLQKENIIDESGMPKERFSAEFPKEGPSILRIQQVVRGDSAAYFCASSPDSSYGYTFGSGTRLTVV.

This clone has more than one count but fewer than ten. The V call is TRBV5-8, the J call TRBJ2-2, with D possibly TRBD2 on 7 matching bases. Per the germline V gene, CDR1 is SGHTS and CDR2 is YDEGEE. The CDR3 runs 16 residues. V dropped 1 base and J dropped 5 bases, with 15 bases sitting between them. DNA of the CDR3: TGTGCCAGCAGCTTGATGGGGGGGCCGCCTACCGGGGAGCTGTTTTTT. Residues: CASSLMGGPPTGELFF.

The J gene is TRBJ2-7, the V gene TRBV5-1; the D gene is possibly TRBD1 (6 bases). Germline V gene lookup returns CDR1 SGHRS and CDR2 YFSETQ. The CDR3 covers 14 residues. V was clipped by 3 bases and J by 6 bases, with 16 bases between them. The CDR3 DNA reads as TGCGCCAGCAGCTCAAGCGTACAGGGTTCCGAGCAGTACTTC. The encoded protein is CASSSSVQGSEQYF. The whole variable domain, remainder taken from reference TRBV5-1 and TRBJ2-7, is KAGVTQTPRYLIKTRGQQVTLSCSPISGHRSVSWYQQTPGQGLQFLFEYFSETQRNKGNFPGRFSGRQFSNSRSEMNVSTLELGDSALYLCASSSSVQGSEQYFGPGTRLTVT.

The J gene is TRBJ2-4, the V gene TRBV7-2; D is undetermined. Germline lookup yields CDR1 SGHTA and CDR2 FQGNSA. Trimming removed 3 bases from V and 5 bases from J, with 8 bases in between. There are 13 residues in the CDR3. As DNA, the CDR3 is TGTGCCAGCAGCTTTGCCAGGCAAAACATTCAGTACTTC. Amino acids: CASSFARQNIQYF.

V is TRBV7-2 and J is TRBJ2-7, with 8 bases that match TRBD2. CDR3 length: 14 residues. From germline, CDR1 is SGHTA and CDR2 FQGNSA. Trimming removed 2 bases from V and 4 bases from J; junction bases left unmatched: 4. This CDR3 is CASSLSGGPYEQYF. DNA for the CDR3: TGTGCCAGCAGCTTATCGGGAGGGCCTTACGAGCAGTACTTC.

Here the CDR3 DNA reads TGTGCCAGCAGCCAAGATCGGACTAGCGGCTCTGGGGCCAACGTCCTGACTTTC. This codes for CASSQDRTSGSGANVLTF. This chain uses TRBV4-2 with TRBJ2-6; 10 nucleotides agree with TRBD2. CDR1 LGHNA and CDR2 YNFKEQ come from the germline V gene. There are 18 residues in the CDR3. J gave up 0 bases and V 0 bases, and 2 bases lay outside the gene matches.

The CDR3 coding sequence is TGTGCCAGCAGCTTAGCTCGGGCGGGGAACACTGAAGCTTTCTTT. The encoded protein is CASSLARAGNTEAFF. The chain links TRBV11-2 to TRBJ1-1; no reliable D call. The CDR3 spans 15 residues. V lost 1 base to trimming and J lost 1 base, with 10 bases between them. Germline V CDR1 and CDR2: SGHAT, FQNNGV.

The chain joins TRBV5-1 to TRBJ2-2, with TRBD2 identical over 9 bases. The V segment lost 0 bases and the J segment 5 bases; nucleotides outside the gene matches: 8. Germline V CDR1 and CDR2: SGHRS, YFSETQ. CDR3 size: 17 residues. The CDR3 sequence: CASSLVLAGEGTGELFF. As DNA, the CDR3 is TGCGCCAGCAGCTTGGTGTTAGCGGGAGAAGGAACCGGGGAGCTGTTTTTT.

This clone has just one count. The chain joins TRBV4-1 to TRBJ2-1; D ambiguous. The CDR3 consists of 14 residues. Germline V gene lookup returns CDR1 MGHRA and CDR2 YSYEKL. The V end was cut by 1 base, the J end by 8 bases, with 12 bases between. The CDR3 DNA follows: TGCGCCAGCAGCCAAGTTTACCAAGTAGATGAGCAGTTCTTC. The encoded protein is CASSQVYQVDEQFF.

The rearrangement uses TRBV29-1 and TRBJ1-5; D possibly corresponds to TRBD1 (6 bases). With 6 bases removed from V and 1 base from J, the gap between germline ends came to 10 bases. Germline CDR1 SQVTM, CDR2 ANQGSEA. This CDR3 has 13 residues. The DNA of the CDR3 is TGCAGCGTCAAGGGGGACAGCAATCAGCCCCAGCATTTT. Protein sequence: CSVKGDSNQPQHF.

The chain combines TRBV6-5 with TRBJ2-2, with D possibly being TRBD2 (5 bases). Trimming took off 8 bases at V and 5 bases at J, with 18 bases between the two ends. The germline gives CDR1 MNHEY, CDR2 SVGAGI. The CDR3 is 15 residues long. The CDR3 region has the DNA TGTGCCAGCCAACGGTCGTTCGAGGGAACCGGGGAGCTGTTTTTT. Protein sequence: CASQRSFEGTGELFF.

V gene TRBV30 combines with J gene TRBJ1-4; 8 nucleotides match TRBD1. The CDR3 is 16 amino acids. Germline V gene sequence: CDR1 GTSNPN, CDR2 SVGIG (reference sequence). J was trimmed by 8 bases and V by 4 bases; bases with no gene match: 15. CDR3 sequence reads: CAWTRTGMGLGEKLFF. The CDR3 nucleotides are TGTGCCTGGACTCGGACAGGGATGGGGCTGGGCGAAAAACTGTTTTTT.

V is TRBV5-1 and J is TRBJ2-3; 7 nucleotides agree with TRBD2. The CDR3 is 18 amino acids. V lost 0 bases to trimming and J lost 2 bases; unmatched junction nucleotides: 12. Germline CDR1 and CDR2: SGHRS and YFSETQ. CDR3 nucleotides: TGCGCCAGCAGCTTGGCCGTCTCTAGCGGATCTGTCACAGATACGCAGTATTTT. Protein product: CASSLAVSSGSVTDTQYF.

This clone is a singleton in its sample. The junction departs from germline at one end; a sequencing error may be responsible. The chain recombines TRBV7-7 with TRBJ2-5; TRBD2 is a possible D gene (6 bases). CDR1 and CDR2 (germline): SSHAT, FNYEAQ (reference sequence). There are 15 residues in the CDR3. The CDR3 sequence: CASSLTSPPGETQYF. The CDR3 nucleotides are TGTGCTAGCAGCTTAACTAGCCCCCCGGGAGAGACCCAGTACTTC.

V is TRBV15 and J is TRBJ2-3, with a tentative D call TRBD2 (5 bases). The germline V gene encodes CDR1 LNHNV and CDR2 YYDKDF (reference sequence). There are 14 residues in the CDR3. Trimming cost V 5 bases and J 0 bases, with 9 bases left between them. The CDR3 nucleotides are TGTGCCACCAGCTTCGGACTTAGCACAGATACGCAGTATTTT. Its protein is CATSFGLSTDTQYF.

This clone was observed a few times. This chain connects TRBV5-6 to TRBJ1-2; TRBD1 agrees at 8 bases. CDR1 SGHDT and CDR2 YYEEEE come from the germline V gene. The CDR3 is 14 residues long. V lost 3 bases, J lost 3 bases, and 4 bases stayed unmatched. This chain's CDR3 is CASSSGTGHYGYTF. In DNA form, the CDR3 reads TGTGCCAGCAGCTCGGGGACAGGTCACTATGGCTACACCTTC.

CDR3 DNA sequence: TGTGCCAGCACTCTCCTTAGTAACTCTGGAAACACCATATATTTT. Residues: CASTLLSNSGNTIYF. The chain has TRBV7-2 and TRBJ1-3; D is ambiguous. Looked up from germline, CDR1 is SGHTA and CDR2 is FQGNSA. V was cut by 7 bases and J by 0 bases, with 13 bases left in between. This CDR3 has 15 residues. The variable domain in full, with the rest retrieved from reference TRBV7-2 and TRBJ1-3, is GAGVSQSPSNKVTEKGKDVELRCDPISGHTALYWYRQSLGQGLEFLIYFQGNSAPDKSGLPSDRFSAERTGGSVSTLTIQRTQQEDSAVYLCASTLLSNSGNTIYFGEGSWLTVV.

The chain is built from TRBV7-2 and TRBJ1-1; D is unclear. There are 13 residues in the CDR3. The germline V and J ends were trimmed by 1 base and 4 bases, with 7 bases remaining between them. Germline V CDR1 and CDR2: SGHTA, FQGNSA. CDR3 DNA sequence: TGTGCCAGCAGCTTAGTTCGAGGCACTGAAGCTTTCTTT. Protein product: CASSLVRGTEAFF.

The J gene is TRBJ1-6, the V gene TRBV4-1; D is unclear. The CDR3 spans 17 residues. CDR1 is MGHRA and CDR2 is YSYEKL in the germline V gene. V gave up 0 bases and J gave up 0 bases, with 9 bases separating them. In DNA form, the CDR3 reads TGCGCCAGCAGCCAAGATCGAGGCAGCTCCTATAATTCACCCCTCCACTTT. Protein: CASSQDRGSSYNSPLHF.

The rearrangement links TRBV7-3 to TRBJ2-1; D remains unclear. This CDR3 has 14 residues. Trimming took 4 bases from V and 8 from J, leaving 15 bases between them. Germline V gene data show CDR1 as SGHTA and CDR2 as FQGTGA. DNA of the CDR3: TGTGCCAGCAGCTCCGGAGTTGAGGCCCATGAGCAGTTCTTC. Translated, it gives CASSSGVEAHEQFF.

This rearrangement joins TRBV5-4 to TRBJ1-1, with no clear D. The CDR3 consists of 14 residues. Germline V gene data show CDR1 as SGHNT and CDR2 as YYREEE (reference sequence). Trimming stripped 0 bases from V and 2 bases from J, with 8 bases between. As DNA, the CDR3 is TGTGCCAGCAGCTTGGCGTGGGCTAACACTGAAGCTTTCTTT. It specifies CASSLAWANTEAFF. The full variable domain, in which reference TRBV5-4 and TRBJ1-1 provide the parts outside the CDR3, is ETGVTQSPTHLIKTRGQQVTLRCSSQSGHNTVSWYQQALGQGPQFIFQYYREEENGRGNFPPRFSGLQFPNYSSELNVNALELDDSALYLCASSLAWANTEAFFGQGTRLTVV.

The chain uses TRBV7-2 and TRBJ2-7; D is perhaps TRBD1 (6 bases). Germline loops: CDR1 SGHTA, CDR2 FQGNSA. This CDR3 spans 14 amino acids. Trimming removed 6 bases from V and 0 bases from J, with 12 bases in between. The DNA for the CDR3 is TGTGCCAGCAGTAGCGACAGGCTCTCCTACGAGCAGTACTTC. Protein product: CASSSDRLSYEQYF.

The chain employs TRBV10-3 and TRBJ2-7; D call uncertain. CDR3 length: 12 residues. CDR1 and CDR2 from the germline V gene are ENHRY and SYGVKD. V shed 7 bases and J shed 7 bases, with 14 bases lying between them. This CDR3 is CAIKNQSWEQYV. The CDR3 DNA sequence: TGTGCCATCAAGAACCAATCGTGGGAGCAGTACGTC.

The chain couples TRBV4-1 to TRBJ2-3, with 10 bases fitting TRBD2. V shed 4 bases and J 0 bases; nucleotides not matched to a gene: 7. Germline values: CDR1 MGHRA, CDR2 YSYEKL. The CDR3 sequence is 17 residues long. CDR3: CASSRPAGGPSTDTQYF. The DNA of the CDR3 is TGCGCCAGCAGCCGACCAGCGGGAGGGCCGAGCACAGATACGCAGTATTTT.

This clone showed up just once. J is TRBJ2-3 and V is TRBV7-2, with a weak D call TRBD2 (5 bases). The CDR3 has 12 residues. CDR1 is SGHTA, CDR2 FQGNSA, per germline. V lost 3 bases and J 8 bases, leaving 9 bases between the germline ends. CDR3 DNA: TGTGCCAGCAGCTTCGCCCTAGCTACGCAGTATTTT. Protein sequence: CASSFALATQYF.

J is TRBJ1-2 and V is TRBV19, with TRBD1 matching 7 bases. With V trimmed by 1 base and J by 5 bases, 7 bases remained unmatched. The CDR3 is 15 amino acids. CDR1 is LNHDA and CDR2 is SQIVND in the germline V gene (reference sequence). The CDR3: CASSIGRQGGYGYTF. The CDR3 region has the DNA TGTGCCAGTAGTATAGGAAGACAGGGTGGTTATGGCTACACCTTC.

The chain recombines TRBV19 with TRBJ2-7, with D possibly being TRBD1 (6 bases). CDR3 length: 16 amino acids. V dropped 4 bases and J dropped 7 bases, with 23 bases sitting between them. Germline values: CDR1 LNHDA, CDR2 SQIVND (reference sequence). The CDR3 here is CASSTPRTDSLREQYF. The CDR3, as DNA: TGTGCCAGTAGTACGCCAAGGACAGACAGCCTAAGGGAGCAGTACTTC.

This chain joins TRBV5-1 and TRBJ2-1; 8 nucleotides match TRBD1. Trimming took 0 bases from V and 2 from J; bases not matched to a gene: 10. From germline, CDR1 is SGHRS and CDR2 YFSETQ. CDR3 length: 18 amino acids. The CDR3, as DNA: TGCGCCAGCAGCTTGGCCCCCGGACAGGGAAGACCCTACAATGAGCAGTTCTTC. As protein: CASSLAPGQGRPYNEQFF.

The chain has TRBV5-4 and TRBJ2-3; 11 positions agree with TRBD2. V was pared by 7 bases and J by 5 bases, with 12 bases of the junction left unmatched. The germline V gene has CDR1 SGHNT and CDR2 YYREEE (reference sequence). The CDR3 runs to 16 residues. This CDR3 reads CASFPGGLAGGDTQYF. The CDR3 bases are TGTGCCAGCTTCCCTGGGGGGCTAGCGGGAGGAGATACGCAGTATTTT. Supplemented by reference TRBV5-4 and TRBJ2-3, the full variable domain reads ETGVTQSPTHLIKTRGQQVTLRCSSQSGHNTVSWYQQALGQGPQFIFQYYREEENGRGNFPPRFSGLQFPNYSSELNVNALELDDSALYLCASFPGGLAGGDTQYFGPGTRLTVL.